A selection of T cell receptor beta chains follows, all from one sample in a study of neurological immune-mediated disorders. In TCRdb, the 5' RACE reads were re-called with MiXCR into one record per CDR3 protein. The sample has approximately 32,000 distinct CDR3 sequences; more than 14% are singletons. The specimen sequenced was PBMCs. Receptors were obtained from a man aged 65 to 79 in good health. CDR3s include the opening cysteine and the closing phenylalanine or tryptophan. D genes are given only for firm matches. Size is omitted from some rows. Given values are once, few, many or a class for expanded clones.

D gene: .; clone size: many; J gene: TRBJ2-1; V gene: TRBV4-2; CDR3 length: 12; CDR3 protein: CASSPRWDEQFF; CDR3 DNA: TGTGCCAGCAGCCCCCGGTGGGATGAGCAGTTCTTC
D gene: .; clone size: .; J gene: TRBJ2-7; V gene: TRBV7-8; CDR3 length: 15; CDR3 protein: CASSRWGGNGYEQYF; CDR3 DNA: TGTGCCAGCAGCCGCTGGGGCGGAAATGGGTACGAGCAGTACTTC
D gene: .; clone size: .; J gene: TRBJ2-3; V gene: TRBV14; CDR3 length: 14; CDR3 protein: CASSRLMDRDTQYF; CDR3 DNA: TGTGCCAGCAGCCGCCTGATGGATCGAGATACGCAGTATTTT
D gene: TRBD1; clone size: many; J gene: TRBJ2-1; V gene: TRBV10-3; CDR3 length: 16; CDR3 protein: CAISGPGTGVRNEQFF; CDR3 DNA: TGTGCCATCAGTGGGCCCGGGACAGGGGTACGCAATGAGCAGTTCTTC
D gene: .; clone size: many; J gene: TRBJ1-1; V gene: TRBV5-1; CDR3 length: 13; CDR3 protein: CASSLTTQTEAFF; CDR3 DNA: TGCGCCAGCAGCCTGACGACCCAAACTGAAGCTTTCTTT
D gene: .; clone size: many; J gene: TRBJ2-5; V gene: TRBV12-3/TRBV12-4; CDR3 length: 13; CDR3 protein: CASSQNRQETQYF; CDR3 DNA: TGTGCCAGCAGTCAGAATAGACAAGAGACCCAGTACTTC
D gene: TRBD1; clone size: many; J gene: TRBJ1-5; V gene: TRBV20-1; CDR3 length: 15; CDR3 protein: CSAGRGQSSNQPQHF; CDR3 DNA: TGCAGTGCTGGCCGGGGACAGAGTAGCAATCAGCCCCAGCATTTT
D gene: TRBD2; clone size: .; J gene: TRBJ2-5; V gene: TRBV20-1; CDR3 length: 15; CDR3 protein: CSADDFLAGDETQYF; CDR3 DNA: TGCAGTGCCGATGACTTCCTGGCGGGGGATGAGACCCAGTACTTC
D gene: TRBD2; clone size: many; J gene: TRBJ2-7; V gene: TRBV9; CDR3 length: 14; CDR3 protein: CASSITWEGYEQYF; CDR3 DNA: TGTGCCAGCAGCATCACATGGGAGGGCTACGAGCAGTACTTC
D gene: .; clone size: many; J gene: TRBJ2-4; V gene: TRBV19; CDR3 length: 15; CDR3 protein: CASSMRTSAKNIQYF; CDR3 DNA: TGTGCCAGTAGTATGCGAACGTCCGCCAAAAACATTCAGTACTTC